This passage covers 17 T cell receptor beta chains from one sample sequenced in a study of graft-versus-host responses after intestinal transplantation. The protocol was immunoSEQ multiplex PCR, while the TCRdb copy is restricted to in-frame clones and leaves out a portion. The sample shows some 41,000 clones, about nine tenths of them seen only once. The source was PBMCs, collected around 270 days after transplant. Receptors were obtained from a human patient who received an intestinal transplant, so some T cells may come from the graft donor.

This chain uses TRBV9 with TRBJ2-5, with D possibly called TRBD1 or TRBD2 (5 bases each). The CDR3 is 15 amino acids. CDR1 and CDR2 from the germline V gene are SGDLS and YYNGEE. Trimming cost V 0 bases and J 5 bases, with 14 bases left between them. DNA of the CDR3: TGTGCCAGCAGCGTAGGGGGACCAGCAATTGAGACCCAGTACTTC. This sequence encodes CASSVGGPAIETQYF.

In this sample, this clone turned up a few times. The rearrangement uses TRBV7-3 and TRBJ2-5, with D tentatively TRBD1 or TRBD2 (5 bases each). The V and J ends lost 5 bases and 4 bases respectively, with 14 bases between them. Germline V gives CDR1 SGHTA, CDR2 FQGTGA. This CDR3 has 14 amino acids. This CDR3 reads CASSATGTGETQYF. The CDR3 nucleotides read TGTGCCAGCAGCGCTACTGGGACCGGAGAGACCCAGTACTTC.

The chain has TRBV6-1 and TRBJ1-1, with D uncertain. The germline V gene encodes CDR1 MNHNS and CDR2 SASEGT. The V gene lost 3 bases and the J gene lost 0 bases, with 5 bases spanning the gap. CDR3 length: 13 residues. CDR3 loop: CASSDKMNTEAFF. The CDR3 DNA is TGTGCCAGCAGTGACAAAATGAACACTGAAGCTTTCTTT.

This clone has a single count. The rearrangement joins TRBV15 to TRBJ1-4; TRBD1 aligns across 7 bases. Losses at the gene ends were 1 base for V and 6 bases for J; bases not matched to a gene: 5. This CDR3 has 15 residues. The germline CDR1 and CDR2 sequences are LNHNV and YYDKDF (reference sequence). The CDR3 bases are TGTGCCACCAGCAGAGTCGGGACAGTCGATGAAAAACTGTTTTTT. This translates into CATSRVGTVDEKLFF.

This clone appeared once. V usage is TRBV29-1 and J usage is TRBJ1-2, with D uncertain. This CDR3 comprises 13 residues. Between the trimmed V and J ends, which lost 4 bases and 4 bases, there was a span of 13 bases. Germline values: CDR1 SQVTM, CDR2 ANQGSEA. In nucleotides, the CDR3 is TGCAGCGTTGGGACTCAATACAGCTATGGCTACACCTTC. It yields the protein CSVGTQYSYGYTF. Supplemented by reference TRBV29-1 and TRBJ1-2, the full variable domain reads SAVISQKPSRDICQRGTSLTIQCQVDSQVTMMFWYRQQPGQSLTLIATANQGSEATYESGFVIDKFPISRPNLTFSTLTVSNMSPEDSSIYLCSVGTQYSYGYTFGSGTRLTVV.

This clone turned up a few times. V usage is TRBV6-1 and J usage is TRBJ2-5, with unresolved D. V was trimmed by 4 bases and J by 9 bases, leaving 3 bases between them. Germline loops: CDR1 MNHNS, CDR2 SASEGT. The CDR3 length is 9 residues. Here the CDR3 DNA reads TGTGCCAGCAGTGTGGCCCAGTACTTC. It encodes CASSVAQYF.

The V gene is TRBV14, the J gene TRBJ2-1; 10 bases align to TRBD2. The CDR3 sequence is 16 residues long. Germline trimming cut 0 bases from V and 7 bases from J; bases unmatched to any gene: 6. In germline, CDR1 is SGHDN, CDR2 FVKESK. DNA for the CDR3: TGTGCCAGCAGCCAAGAGTGGGGACTAGCGAGGAATGAGCAGTTCTTC. Protein sequence: CASSQEWGLARNEQFF. The full variable domain, in which reference TRBV14 and TRBJ2-1 provide the parts outside the CDR3, is EAGVTQFPSHSVIEKGQTVTLRCDPISGHDNLYWYRRVMGKEIKFLLHFVKESKQDESGMPNNRFLAERTGGTYSTLKVQPAELEDSGVYFCASSQEWGLARNEQFFGPGTRLTVL.

The table lists this clone with a few counts. The V call is TRBV4-1, the J call TRBJ1-5; D is uncertain. This CDR3 is 15 amino acids long. The V end was cut by 0 bases, the J end by 7 bases, with 13 bases between. Germline V gene data show CDR1 as MGHRA and CDR2 as YSYEKL. CDR3 amino acids: CASSQEAVVNQPQHF. The DNA for the CDR3 is TGCGCCAGCAGCCAAGAGGCAGTAGTAAACCAGCCCCAGCATTTT.

V gene TRBV5-1 combines with J gene TRBJ1-4, with D unresolved. Germline V gives CDR1 SGHRS, CDR2 YFSETQ. CDR3 size: 14 residues. The V end lost 5 bases, the J end lost 0 bases, and 8 bases lay between the germline ends. This chain's CDR3 is CASRRTATNEKLFF. DNA of the CDR3: TGCGCCAGCAGACGGACTGCAACTAATGAAAAACTGTTTTTT.

This chain connects TRBV5-5 to TRBJ2-1; tentatively, D is TRBD2 (5 bases). The CDR3 extends over 15 amino acids. The germline V gene has CDR1 SGHKS and CDR2 YYEKEE (reference sequence). V lost 4 bases to trimming and J lost 7 bases, with 18 bases between them. CDR3 DNA: TGTGCCAGCAGCGAGGGCCTCAGTCCGGTTAATGAGCAGTTCTTC. Its translation: CASSEGLSPVNEQFF.

The J gene is TRBJ1-6, the V gene TRBV25-1, with unresolved D. The CDR3 spans 12 residues. Deletions cut 6 bases from V and 6 bases from J, with 6 bases between. Germline lookup yields CDR1 MGHDK and CDR2 SYGVNS. The CDR3 nucleotides are TGTGCCAGCAGACAGACTAATTCACCCCTCCACTTT. The encoded protein is CASRQTNSPLHF. The entire variable domain, with the rest obtained from reference TRBV25-1 and TRBJ1-6, is as follows: EADIYQTPRYLVIGTGKKITLECSQTMGHDKMYWYQQDPGMELHLIHYSYGVNSTEKGDLSSESTVSRIRTEHFPLTLESARPSHTSQYLCASRQTNSPLHFGNGTRLTVT.

The CDR3 here is CASSQRQGVDTEAFF. In DNA, the CDR3 is TGTGCCAGCTCACAACGCCAGGGGGTGGACACTGAAGCTTTCTTT. The V call is TRBV18, the J call TRBJ1-1; 7 bases are shared with TRBD1. The trim removed 4 bases at V and 3 bases at J, leaving 8 bases unmatched. The CDR3 runs 15 residues. Germline V gene data show CDR1 as KGHSH and CDR2 as LQKENI. Combining the CDR3 with reference TRBV18 and TRBJ1-1 gives the whole variable domain NAGVMQNPRHLVRRRGQEARLRCSPMKGHSHVYWYRQLPEEGLKFMVYLQKENIIDESGMPKERFSAEFPKEGPSILRIQQVVRGDSAAYFCASSQRQGVDTEAFFGQGTRLTVV.

V is TRBV5-6 and J is TRBJ1-1; D gene ambiguous. Deletions cut 0 bases from V and 1 base from J, with 10 bases between. From germline, CDR1 is SGHDT and CDR2 YYEEEE. This CDR3 has 15 residues. As DNA, the CDR3 is TGTGCCAGCAGCTTGGACGGCCGGAGGAACACTGAAGCTTTCTTT. Its protein product is CASSLDGRRNTEAFF.

This chain joins TRBV2 and TRBJ2-5; D not certain. V was pared by 6 bases and J by 4 bases, with 6 bases between. From germline, CDR1 is SNHLY and CDR2 FYNNEI. The CDR3 loop spans 11 amino acids. Written as DNA, the CDR3 is TGTGCCAGCAGGGGCCCAGAGACCCAGTACTTC. This translates into CASRGPETQYF.

This clone came up once. V is TRBV15 and J is TRBJ2-5; D call uncertain. The CDR3 loop spans 14 amino acids. Trimming removed 1 base at V and 2 bases at J, with 8 bases between. Germline lookup yields CDR1 LNHNV and CDR2 YYDKDF (reference sequence). The CDR3 here is CATSRAQIQETQYF. In nucleotides, the CDR3 is TGTGCCACCAGCAGAGCACAGATACAAGAGACCCAGTACTTC.

This rearrangement joins TRBV5-1 to TRBJ2-6; D is uncertain. CDR1 and CDR2 (germline): SGHRS, YFSETQ. The CDR3 sequence is 15 residues long. V lost 4 bases and J 2 bases, leaving 10 bases between the germline ends. The CDR3 here is CASSPEGTGANVLTF. DNA for the CDR3: TGCGCCAGCAGCCCTGAAGGGACTGGGGCCAACGTCCTGACTTTC.

This chain links TRBV7-8 with TRBJ1-1; TRBD1 aligns across 8 bases. V lost 4 bases and J lost 0; bases outside the gene matches: 13. This CDR3 has 18 residues. In germline, CDR1 is SGHVS, CDR2 FQNEAQ. In DNA form, the CDR3 reads TGTGCCAGCAGCTACCCCAGCGGACAGGGAGCCGTGAACACTGAAGCTTTCTTT. Its translation: CASSYPSGQGAVNTEAFF.